The entry below describes one T cell receptor beta chain. This specimen comes from a study of blood T cell repertoires in COVID-19. Study context: The United States, Italy and Spain provided the acute and convalescent COVID-19 samples.

The length of the CDR3 is 16 residues. Germline values: CDR1 SGHTA, CDR2 FQGNSA. Unmatched junction bases numbered 3, after V lost 1 base and J lost 1 base. Some clones are missing from TCRdb's copy, which holds only in-frame ones; the method was immunoSEQ multiplex PCR. The sample shows roughly 150,000 clones, roughly 74% of them seen only once. The source is a woman older than 75 with acute or convalescent COVID-19. Source material: peripheral blood. The chain has TRBV7-2 and TRBJ2-5; 10 bases line up with TRBD2. The chain's CDR3 is CASSLGSSGGQETQYF. Written as DNA, the CDR3 is TGTGCCAGCAGCTTAGGGTCTAGCGGGGGCCAAGAGACCCAGTACTTC.